These T cell receptor beta chains were read from a single sample in a study of early T cells in non-severe SARS-CoV-2 infection. TCRdb used MiXCR to reprocess the 5' RACE reads, holding one entry per CDR3 protein. Of about 28,000 distinct CDR3 sequences listed, 5% to 6.5% are singletons. The sequenced sample was whole blood. The receptors stem from an adult who was a healthcare worker with PCR-confirmed SARS-CoV-2 infection or an uninfected control (not recorded which). Both conserved end residues are part of each CDR3. Fields, in order: clone size, V gene, D gene, J gene, CDR3 length, CDR3 protein, CDR3 DNA. A D gene is named only where the DNA matches it firmly. Clone size appears in some rows only: once, few, many, or a class for an expanded clone.

many	TRBV18	-	TRBJ1-1	13	CASSPGLNTEAFF	TGTGCCAGCTCACCGGGACTGAACACTGAAGCTTTCTTT
few	TRBV5-6	-	TRBJ1-1	13	CASSLGNRLEAFF	TGTGCCAGCAGCTTGGGTAACAGACTTGAAGCTTTCTTT
many	TRBV7-8	TRBD1	TRBJ1-3	16	CASSLAGQGWGNTIYF	TGTGCCAGCAGCTTAGCTGGACAGGGATGGGGAAACACCATATATTTT
few	TRBV11-2	-	TRBJ2-5	13	CASSPLARETQYF	TGTGCCAGCAGCCCCCTAGCGAGAGAGACCCAGTACTTC
many	TRBV29-1	-	TRBJ2-5	13	CSVGGRGRETQYF	TGCAGCGTTGGGGGCAGGGGAAGGGAGACCCAGTACTTC
once	TRBV12-3/TRBV12-4	-	TRBJ2-2	12	CASSRVNGELFF	TGTGCCAGCAGCCGTGTGAACGGGGAGCTGTTTTTT
many	TRBV7-2	-	TRBJ2-1	14	CASSLGVGDNEQFF	TGTGCCAGCAGCTTAGGGGTCGGGGACAATGAGCAGTTCTTC
few	TRBV7-2	-	TRBJ2-7	16	CASSLLVGDSSYEQYF	TGTGCCAGCAGCTTACTCGTCGGGGATTCGTCCTACGAGCAGTACTTC
many	TRBV7-9	-	TRBJ2-3	13	CASSPGFTDTQYF	TGTGCCAGCAGCCCGGGGTTCACAGATACGCAGTATTTT
many	TRBV25-1	TRBD1	TRBJ2-1	14	CASSPGQAYNEQFF	TGTGCCAGCAGTCCGGGACAGGCGTACAATGAGCAGTTCTTC
few	TRBV6-2/TRBV6-3	-	TRBJ1-5	14	CASSYLAAAQPQHF	TGTGCCAGCAGTTACCTAGCCGCAGCTCAGCCCCAGCATTTT
many	TRBV6-2/TRBV6-3	TRBD2	TRBJ2-5	17	CASRPRLDRAGEETQYF	TGTGCCAGCCGTCCCCGATTAGATAGAGCGGGAGAAGAGACCCAGTACTTC
-	TRBV7-9	TRBD2	TRBJ2-7	14	CASSPRRGGYEQYF	TGTGCCAGCAGCCCCCGACGGGGGGGCTACGAGCAGTACTTC
few	TRBV10-3	-	TRBJ1-1	13	CATTPGPSTEAFF	TGTGCCACGACACCGGGACCTTCAACTGAAGCTTTCTTT
medium-sized	TRBV23-1	-	TRBJ1-1	16	CASSQGDCESGLVAFF	TGCGCCAGCAGTCAAGGAGACTGTGAATCCGGGCTGGTTGCTTTCTTT
many	TRBV20-1	-	TRBJ2-6	17	CSARDRSGISGANVLTF	TGCAGTGCTAGAGATCGGTCAGGGATCTCTGGGGCCAACGTCCTGACTTTC
medium-sized	TRBV20-1	TRBD1	TRBJ1-1	13	CSAPDRGAAEAFF	TGCAGTGCTCCCGACAGGGGGGCCGCTGAAGCTTTCTTT
many	TRBV29-1	-	TRBJ2-5	14	CSVEGGEIKETQYF	TGCAGCGTTGAAGGTGGTGAGATTAAAGAGACCCAGTACTTC
few	TRBV6-2/TRBV6-3	TRBD1	TRBJ2-7	15	CASGSIWGQEYEQYF	TGTGCCAGCGGATCGATTTGGGGACAGGAGTACGAGCAGTACTTC
few	TRBV30	TRBD1	TRBJ2-7	12	CAWSLTGVGQYF	TGTGCCTGGAGTTTAACAGGGGTCGGTCAGTACTTC
many	TRBV7-2	TRBD1	TRBJ2-1	15	CASSLGQGVAGEQFF	TGTGCCAGCAGCCTGGGACAGGGGGTAGCAGGTGAGCAGTTCTTC
many	TRBV11-2	-	TRBJ2-7	15	CASTPKTQAFYEQYF	TGTGCCAGCACCCCCAAGACCCAGGCTTTCTACGAGCAGTACTTC
many	TRBV12-3/TRBV12-4	-	TRBJ1-5	15	CASSPTGSSNQPQHF	TGTGCCAGCAGTCCAACAGGGTCGAGCAATCAGCCCCAGCATTTT
many	TRBV18	-	TRBJ1-2	13	CASSPEYRGGYTF	TGTGCCAGCTCACCGGAGTATAGGGGTGGCTACACCTTC
medium-sized	TRBV24-1	-	TRBJ1-2	13	CATSDYRNSGYTF	TGTGCCACCAGTGATTACAGGAACTCTGGCTACACCTTC
-	TRBV28	-	TRBJ1-1	14	CASSSIWGDTEVFF	TGTGCCAGCAGTTCCATATGGGGGGACACTGAAGTTTTCTTT
many	TRBV27	TRBD1	TRBJ2-1	13	CASSFGQGYEQFF	TGTGCCAGCAGTTTCGGACAGGGCTATGAGCAGTTCTTC
many	TRBV6-1	-	TRBJ1-5	12	CASSPTNQPQHF	TGTGCCAGCAGTCCTACGAATCAGCCCCAGCATTTT
many	TRBV12-3/TRBV12-4	TRBD1	TRBJ1-2	14	CASSLTGTVYGYTF	TGTGCCAGCAGTCTGACAGGGACCGTCTATGGCTACACCTTC
many	TRBV12-5	-	TRBJ2-7	15	CASGTGFRGTYEQYF	TGTGCTAGTGGTACCGGGTTCAGGGGAACCTACGAGCAGTACTTC
many	TRBV18	-	TRBJ1-1	12	CASSPQNTEAFF	TGTGCCAGCTCACCCCAGAACACTGAAGCTTTCTTT
-	TRBV29-1	-	TRBJ2-2	14	CSVSGITTTGELFF	TGCAGCGTCAGTGGGATAACTACCACCGGGGAGCTGTTTTTT
medium-sized	TRBV2	TRBD1	TRBJ2-1	15	CASSDPGQGANEQFF	TGTGCCAGCAGTGACCCGGGACAGGGGGCCAATGAGCAGTTCTTC
few	TRBV4-3	TRBD1	TRBJ2-7	15	CASSQFGQGIYEQYF	TGCGCCAGCAGCCAATTTGGACAGGGGATTTACGAGCAGTACTTC
many	TRBV29-1	TRBD2	TRBJ2-1	12	CSVGLAGGIHFF	TGCAGCGTTGGACTAGCGGGGGGCATTCATTTCTTC
many	TRBV29-1	TRBD1	TRBJ1-2	13	CSVAVQGAYGYTF	TGCAGCGTTGCAGTACAGGGGGCATACGGCTACACCTTC
many	TRBV27	TRBD1	TRBJ2-7	15	CASNHPGGAIYEQYF	TGTGCCAGCAATCACCCAGGGGGCGCGATCTACGAGCAGTACTTC
many	TRBV20-1	-	TRBJ2-1	12	CSARDNYNEQFF	TGCAGTGCCAGGGACAACTACAATGAGCAGTTCTTC
many	TRBV7-2	TRBD1	TRBJ1-5	14	CASSRGQGDQPQHF	TGTGCCAGCAGCCGGGGACAGGGCGATCAGCCCCAGCATTTT
-	TRBV6-2/TRBV6-3	-	TRBJ2-1	14	CASSYDDYYNEQFF	TGTGCCAGCAGTTACGACGATTACTACAATGAGCAGTTCTTC
many	TRBV28	-	TRBJ2-3	14	CASSLAESTDTQYF	TGTGCCAGCAGTTTGGCAGAGAGCACAGATACGCAGTATTTT
-	TRBV10-3	TRBD1	TRBJ2-7	11	CAIRTGGEQYF	TGTGCCATCAGGACAGGGGGAGAGCAGTACTTC
many	TRBV29-1	-	TRBJ1-1	12	CSVGAPGTEAFF	TGCAGCGTTGGGGCCCCGGGAACTGAAGCTTTCTTT
many	TRBV6-6	-	TRBJ2-7	13	CASSDPDSYEQYF	TGTGCCAGCAGTGACCCGGACAGCTACGAGCAGTACTTC
medium-sized	TRBV11-2	-	TRBJ1-3	16	CASSLKAGSSGNTIYF	TGTGCCAGCAGCCTGAAGGCGGGTAGCTCTGGAAACACCATATATTTT
many	TRBV5-1	-	TRBJ2-1	13	CASRDRWVNEQFF	TGCGCCAGCCGGGATAGGTGGGTCAATGAGCAGTTCTTC
many	TRBV24-1	TRBD1	TRBJ2-2	16	CATSDAGTGRTGELFF	TGTGCCACCAGTGATGCCGGGACAGGGCGTACCGGGGAGCTGTTTTTT
many	TRBV6-6	TRBD1	TRBJ2-5	16	CASNNRDRGPKETQYF	TGTGCCAGCAATAACCGGGACAGGGGGCCGAAAGAGACCCAGTACTTC
-	TRBV20-1	-	TRBJ1-2	12	CSAFHGDYGYTF	TGCAGTGCTTTCCACGGCGACTATGGCTACACCTTC
many	TRBV4-2	TRBD1	TRBJ2-7	19	CASSQEELPTNRGLHEQYF	TGTGCCAGCAGCCAAGAGGAACTACCTACCAACAGGGGTCTCCACGAGCAGTACTTC
many	TRBV11-2	-	TRBJ2-7	13	CASSHGTLYEQYF	TGTGCCAGCAGCCACGGGACACTATACGAGCAGTACTTC
many	TRBV11-2	-	TRBJ2-7	16	CASSFGITATYYEQYF	TGTGCCAGCAGCTTTGGAATAACAGCCACCTACTACGAGCAGTACTTC
few	TRBV11-2	-	TRBJ1-2	13	CASSFAGEYGYTF	TGTGCCAGCAGCTTTGCGGGGGAATATGGCTACACCTTC
few	TRBV2	-	TRBJ2-4	13	CASSAGDPGIQYF	TGTGCCAGCAGCGCAGGGGACCCAGGCATTCAGTACTTC